The present T cell receptor (beta chain) was sequenced within a study of shared clonotypes between healthy human individuals. General study results and limits: Relative to memory subsets, naive subsets generally showed larger estimated richness.

Germline V gives CDR1 LNHNV, CDR2 YYDKDF (reference sequence). V was trimmed by 5 bases and J by 9 bases, leaving 22 bases between them. This CDR3 region has 15 residues. To note about this clone: What it binds is not known.

The data were produced by immunoSEQ multiplex PCR, yet TCRdb's version contains in-frame clones alone and is incomplete. The sample lists 1.4 million to 1.5 million clones, about 96% occurring once. The source of this sequence is a young man in good health. The source material was naive CD4+ T cells sorted from blood. Subset defined: CD45RA+ positively selected. The chain recombines TRBV15 with TRBJ2-5; D may correspond to TRBD1 or TRBD2 (5 bases each). The CDR3 here is CATSPRTRDPEAQYF. CDR3 DNA: TGTGCCACCAGCCCACGAACCCGGGACCCCGAGGCCCAGTACTTC.